Sequencing of this T cell receptor beta chain was carried out in a study of shared clonotypes between healthy human individuals. Study-level results: The sole specimen, blood, was sampled, and tissue repertoires likely differ.

The split of CD4+ cells yielded CD45RA+ naive and CD45RA-negative memory subsets. Investigators spread the genomic DNA of each subset evenly over several immunoSEQ plates. TCRdb's copy holds only in-frame clones and misses some; the assay was immunoSEQ multiplex PCR. The sample holds approximately 2,000,000 clones, 80% to 95% seen once. Worth noting for this clone: What it binds is unknown.

V lost 4 bases and J lost 5, with 18 bases in between. Germline V lookup: CDR1 SGDLS, CDR2 YYNGEE. This CDR3 has 15 amino acids. The sample comprised naive CD4+ T cells from PBMCs. Subset: CD45RA+ positively selected. This TCR came from a man younger than 35 in good health. Some clones in this sample may be carry-over from other donors' samples. The chain uses TRBV9 and TRBJ1-1; a possible D gene is TRBD1 (6 bases). The CDR3 nucleotides read TGTGCCAGCAGCCCCACCGGCGGGCAGGGGACTGAAGCTTTCTTT. Encoded protein: CASSPTGGQGTEAFF.